The 30 T cell receptor beta chains below all came from one sample that was sequenced in a study of breast tumors, draining lymph nodes, adjacent tissues. The lymph nodes were axillary draining lymph nodes from breast cancer patients. TCRdb re-called the multiplex PCR reads through MiXCR, storing one row per CDR3 protein. Among approximately 120,000 distinct CDR3 sequences listed, 21% were seen once. Specimen: axillary lymph node tissue. These receptors were obtained from a female donor with breast cancer. Some clones in this sample may be carry-over from other donors' samples.

This clonotype was recorded many times. The CDR3 sequence: CASRLGGSSYNEQFF. In DNA form, the CDR3 reads TGTGCCAGCAGATTAGGGGGGTCATCCTACAATGAGCAGTTCTTC. The J gene is TRBJ2-1, the V gene TRBV7-3; perhaps D is TRBD1 or TRBD2 (6 bases each). Germline lookup yields CDR1 SGHTA and CDR2 FQGTGA. CDR3 length: 15 amino acids. V lost 6 bases and J 1 base, leaving 13 bases between the germline ends.

This clonotype was seen many times. The rearrangement joins TRBV4-2 to TRBJ2-7; the D is unclear. Germline V gene data show CDR1 as LGHNA and CDR2 as YNFKEQ. V shed 4 bases and J shed 0 bases, with 10 bases lying between them. The CDR3 is 14 residues long. The CDR3 region is CASSRDPGSYEQYF. CDR3 nucleotide sequence: TGTGCCAGCAGCCGAGATCCTGGCTCCTACGAGCAGTACTTC.

This clonotype was seen repeatedly, ten times or more. The rearrangement links TRBV2 to TRBJ2-3; unclear D gene. V lost 4 bases and J lost 1, with 9 bases in between. The CDR3 extends over 14 amino acids. Germline V lookup: CDR1 SNHLY, CDR2 FYNNEI. CDR3 DNA sequence: TGTGCCAGCAGTGTCGTGATGGGCACAGATACGCAGTATTTT. Protein: CASSVVMGTDTQYF.

The chain carries TRBV11-2 and TRBJ2-7; D may be TRBD1 (5 bases). The ends were cut back, 8 bases at V and 3 bases at J, with 20 bases in the middle. The CDR3 runs 15 residues. Germline V gene data show CDR1 as SGHAT and CDR2 as FQNNGV. The CDR3 region is CASGQGATGYYEQYF. In DNA form, the CDR3 reads TGTGCCAGCGGCCAAGGGGCAACCGGCTACTACGAGCAGTACTTC.

This clonotype showed up many times. The chain carries TRBV5-1 and TRBJ2-1, with D unclear. Germline CDR1 and CDR2: SGHRS and YFSETQ. V lost 2 bases, J lost 4 bases, and 7 bases lay in between. The CDR3 extends over 13 amino acids. In nucleotides, the CDR3 is TGCGCCAGCAGCTTCGATAGATACAATGAGCAGTTCTTC. Translating it yields CASSFDRYNEQFF. The full variable domain, rest sourced from reference TRBV5-1 and TRBJ2-1, is KAGVTQTPRYLIKTRGQQVTLSCSPISGHRSVSWYQQTPGQGLQFLFEYFSETQRNKGNFPGRFSGRQFSNSRSEMNVSTLELGDSALYLCASSFDRYNEQFFGPGTRLTVL.

In the case of this clonotype: At one boundary the junction diverges from the germline segment, which might be a read error. The chain employs TRBV18 and TRBJ2-2; 10 bases are shared with TRBD1. Germline-derived CDR1 and CDR2 are KGHSH and LQKENI. The CDR3 spans 19 residues. The CDR3 is CASSDLLQRTGGNTVELFF. The CDR3 nucleotides are TGTGCCAGCTCCGACCTTCTTCAAAGGACAGGGGGAAACACCGTGGAGCTGTTTTTT.

Comments on this clonotype: Being one base from a much bigger clone, this may be a read error. V usage is TRBV6-5 and J usage is TRBJ1-4; 7 nucleotides agree with TRBD1. In germline, CDR1 is MNHEY, CDR2 SVGAGI. The CDR3 is 15 amino acids. CDR3 DNA sequence: TGTGCCAGCAGTTACTCGTGGACCAGGGGGGAAAAACTGCTTTTT. Encoded protein: CASSYSWTRGEKLLF.

This clonotype was seen only a few times. This chain connects TRBV28 to TRBJ1-2, with D possibly TRBD1 on 6 matching bases. This CDR3 has 14 amino acids. V dropped 3 bases and J dropped 4 bases, with 12 bases sitting between them. Per germline, CDR1 MDHEN and CDR2 SYDVKM. The CDR3 region is CASSLTWGAYGYTF. Written as DNA, the CDR3 is TGTGCCAGCAGTTTGACGTGGGGGGCCTATGGCTACACCTTC.

This clonotype occurred many times. The chain couples TRBV12-3 or TRBV12-4 to TRBJ2-2; D gene unclear. The CDR3 runs to 15 residues. Trimming left V 5 bases short and J 0 bases short, with 10 bases between. The CDR3 protein is CASSMGLSNTGELFF. CDR3 DNA sequence: TGTGCCAGCAGTATGGGTCTTTCGAACACCGGGGAGCTGTTTTTT.

This clonotype was seen many times. The V and J genes are TRBV6-5 and TRBJ2-3; 11 nucleotides agree with TRBD2. V shed 2 bases, J shed 1 base, and the junction held 2 bases outside the gene matches. CDR3 length: 16 amino acids. Germline CDR1 MNHEY, CDR2 SVGAGI. The CDR3 DNA sequence: TGTGCCAGCAGTTACATACTAGCGGGGGGCACAGATACGCAGTATTTT. It specifies CASSYILAGGTDTQYF.

This clonotype was recorded many times. This chain links TRBV5-1 with TRBJ2-3; 10 positions agree with TRBD2. Germline V gene lookup returns CDR1 SGHRS and CDR2 YFSETQ. The V segment lost 4 bases and the J segment 3 bases; nucleotides outside the gene matches: 17. This CDR3 is 19 amino acids long. Here the CDR3 DNA reads TGCGCCAGCAGCCAGGAGGCTAGCGGGAGTAGGGGGAAAACAGATACGCAGTATTTT. Its protein is CASSQEASGSRGKTDTQYF.

This clonotype came up many times. The chain employs TRBV5-1 and TRBJ1-4; D possibly corresponds to TRBD1 (5 bases). The CDR3 has 14 amino acids. V was shortened by 4 bases and J by 3 bases, with 10 bases between the two germline ends. Per the germline V gene, CDR1 is SGHRS and CDR2 is YFSETQ. CDR3 DNA: TGCGCCAGCAGCCCGGACACCGCTAATGAAAAACTGTTTTTT. Its translation: CASSPDTANEKLFF. The entire variable domain, with the rest obtained from reference TRBV5-1 and TRBJ1-4, is as follows: KAGVTQTPRYLIKTRGQQVTLSCSPISGHRSVSWYQQTPGQGLQFLFEYFSETQRNKGNFPGRFSGRQFSNSRSEMNVSTLELGDSALYLCASSPDTANEKLFFGSGTQLSVL.

Ten or more counts support this clonotype. This sequence joins TRBV10-2 and TRBJ2-7; 7 positions match TRBD2. The CDR3 sequence is 13 residues long. CDR1 WSHSY and CDR2 SAAADI come from the germline V gene. V trimming: 4 bases; J trimming: 7 bases; junction bases outside the gene matches: 7. The CDR3 loop reads CASSAGGFREQYF. DNA of the CDR3: TGCGCCAGCAGTGCGGGAGGTTTTCGAGAGCAGTACTTC.

In the case of this clonotype: Since a much larger clone is just one base distant, this may be a read error. The chain couples TRBV5-5 to TRBJ1-2; TRBD1 matches at 9 bases. The CDR3 loop spans 15 amino acids. Germline assignment: CDR1 SGHKS and CDR2 YYEKEE (reference sequence). CDR3 coding DNA: TGTGCCAGCAGCTCTTTGGGGACAGGGCCCTATGGCTGCACCTTC. It encodes CASSSLGTGPYGCTF.

This clonotype was seen many times. The V call is TRBV30, the J call TRBJ1-6; 8 positions match TRBD1. The CDR3 runs 15 residues. Trimming took 1 base from V and 8 from J; bases not matched to a gene: 7. The germline V gene has CDR1 GTSNPN and CDR2 SVGIG (reference sequence). The CDR3 bases are TGTGCCTGGAGTGCCTCTGGACAGGGATATTCACCCCTCCACTTT. Amino acids: CAWSASGQGYSPLHF.

This clonotype came up many times. The chain couples TRBV5-1 to TRBJ2-7; no definite D call. The CDR3 contains 14 residues. The germline CDR1 and CDR2 sequences are SGHRS and YFSETQ. V gave up 0 bases and J gave up 5 bases, with 12 bases separating them. The chain's CDR3 is CASSLARSDDEQYF. The CDR3 DNA reads as TGCGCCAGCAGCTTGGCCAGATCCGACGACGAGCAGTACTTC. The variable domain in full, with the rest retrieved from reference TRBV5-1 and TRBJ2-7, is KAGVTQTPRYLIKTRGQQVTLSCSPISGHRSVSWYQQTPGQGLQFLFEYFSETQRNKGNFPGRFSGRQFSNSRSEMNVSTLELGDSALYLCASSLARSDDEQYFGPGTRLTVT.

Ten or more counts support this clonotype. The junction does not match germline at one end; this may be a read error. The chain joins TRBV10-3 to TRBJ1-3; D may be TRBD1 (6 bases). Germline V lookup: CDR1 ENHRY, CDR2 SYGVKD. The CDR3 extends over 14 amino acids. The CDR3 protein is CAVRQDDSGNTIYF. The CDR3 DNA reads as TGTGCCGTCAGACAGGACGACTCTGGAAACACCATATATTTT.

This clonotype occurred once. The rearrangement links TRBV5-6 to TRBJ2-1; 9 nucleotides match TRBD1. The CDR3 has 15 residues. The ends lost 2 bases at V and 4 bases at J; junction bases unmatched: 4. The V gene's germline CDR1 is SGHDT and CDR2 YYEEEE. The CDR3 DNA reads as TGTGCCAGCAGCTTTGGGGACAGGGCTTACAATGAGCAGTTCTTC. It is translated as CASSFGDRAYNEQFF.

This clonotype was picked up many times. The chain uses TRBV2 and TRBJ2-5; no clear D. This CDR3 region has 14 residues. CDR1 and CDR2 (germline): SNHLY, FYNNEI. Trimming stripped 6 bases from V and 0 bases from J, with 11 bases between. CDR3 region: CASRVDTNQETQYF. DNA of the CDR3: TGTGCCAGCAGGGTAGACACGAACCAAGAGACCCAGTACTTC.

This clonotype was seen many times. The V gene is TRBV5-4, the J gene TRBJ2-3; TRBD2 is a possible D gene (6 bases). Germline CDR1 and CDR2: SGHNT and YYREEE (reference sequence). The CDR3 runs to 15 residues. V shed 2 bases and J shed 0 bases, with 10 bases lying between them. CDR3 amino acids: CASSLISGSTDTQYF. The CDR3 DNA reads TGTGCCAGCAGCTTAATTAGCGGAAGCACAGATACGCAGTATTTT.

As to this clonotype: One end of the junction varies from germline; a read error may be responsible. The chain carries TRBV6-2 or TRBV6-3 and TRBJ2-7; no definite D call. Germline-derived CDR1 and CDR2 are MNHEY and SVGEGT. The CDR3 is 11 residues long. Here the CDR3 DNA reads TGTGCCGGCAGTTACTCACACGAGCAGTACTTC. The encoded protein is CAGSYSHEQYF.

This clonotype was counted many times. V usage is TRBV7-8 and J usage is TRBJ2-1, with D possibly TRBD1 on 5 matching bases. This CDR3 contains 15 residues. The V end lost 2 bases, the J end lost 4 bases, and 12 bases lay between the germline ends. Per the germline V gene, CDR1 is SGHVS and CDR2 is FQNEAQ. The CDR3 spells CASSLRGRYYNEQFF. For the CDR3, the DNA is TGTGCCAGCAGCTTAAGGGGTCGCTATTACAATGAGCAGTTCTTC. Supplemented by reference TRBV7-8 and TRBJ2-1, the full variable domain reads GAGVSQSPRYKVAKRGQDVALRCDPISGHVSLFWYQQALGQGPEFLTYFQNEAQLDKSGLPSDRFFAERPEGSVSTLKIQRTQQEDSAVYLCASSLRGRYYNEQFFGPGTRLTVL.

This clonotype was found many times. This chain links TRBV3-1 with TRBJ2-5, with 7 bases lining up with TRBD1. CDR3 length equals 11 residues. J was trimmed by 12 bases and V by 4 bases; bases with no gene match: 5. CDR1 is LGHDT and CDR2 is YNNKEL in the germline V gene (reference sequence). The DNA of the CDR3 is TGTGCCAGCAGCCCAGGGGGAAGGAAGTACTTC. Encoded protein: CASSPGGRKYF.

Many counts were recorded for this clonotype. The chain is built from TRBV27 and TRBJ1-5; D remains ambiguous. Germline V CDR1 and CDR2: MNHEY, SMNVEV (reference sequence). V was clipped by 0 bases and J by 6 bases, with 6 bases between them. The CDR3 is 13 amino acids. In nucleotides, the CDR3 is TGTGCCAGCAGTTTATCGGTGGGTCAGCCCCAGCATTTT. Amino acids: CASSLSVGQPQHF.

This clonotype was observed many times. V is TRBV20-1 and J is TRBJ2-5; 7 positions agree with TRBD2. Germline loops: CDR1 DFQATT, CDR2 SNEGSKA (reference sequence). The CDR3 is 14 residues long. V was pared by 0 bases and J by 5 bases, with 6 bases of the junction left unmatched. CDR3 nucleotides: TGCAGTGCTAGAGAGACTAGCCTATGGGAGACCCAGTACTTC. It specifies CSARETSLWETQYF.

This clonotype was seen a handful of times. The chain recombines TRBV5-4 with TRBJ1-5; D is uncertain. CDR1 is SGHNT, CDR2 YYREEE, per germline (reference sequence). The germline V and J ends were trimmed by 1 base and 2 bases, with 7 bases remaining between them. The length of the CDR3 is 14 residues. Here the CDR3 DNA reads TGTGCCAGCAGCTTGTGGGAGGGCAATCAGCCCCAGCATTTT. It specifies CASSLWEGNQPQHF.

This clonotype was counted many times. This chain uses TRBV5-1 with TRBJ1-3; D not resolved. CDR1 is SGHRS, CDR2 YFSETQ, per germline. The CDR3 sequence is 16 residues long. Trimming pared 0 bases from V and 0 bases from J, leaving 10 bases between. CDR3 protein: CASSLGGRGSGNTIYF. CDR3 nucleotide sequence: TGCGCCAGCAGCTTGGGAGGGAGAGGCTCTGGAAACACCATATATTTT.

The chain uses TRBV7-2 and TRBJ1-6; a weak D match, TRBD1 (6 bases). Germline CDR1 SGHTA, CDR2 FQGNSA. Trimming took 1 base from V and 9 from J, leaving 7 bases between them. This CDR3 is 13 amino acids long. DNA for the CDR3: TGTGCCAGCAGCTTAGTAGGGGGTTCACCCCTCCACTTT. Its protein is CASSLVGGSPLHF.

About this clonotype: It is likely a read error, because the conserved phenylalanine at the end of the CDR3 is missing. The chain has TRBV5-1 and TRBJ2-5; D possibly corresponds to TRBD1 (5 bases). CDR3 length: 16 amino acids. Trimming left V 4 bases short and J 5 bases short, with 21 bases between. Per germline, CDR1 SGHRS and CDR2 YFSETQ. The CDR3 coding sequence is TGCGCCAGCAGCCCGAGAGAACAGGCGCTCGGGGAGACCCAGTACCTC. Amino acid sequence: CASSPREQALGETQYL.

CDR3 in amino acids: CASSQAGLSGRVYEQFF. For the CDR3, the DNA is TGTGCCAGCAGCCAAGCGGGGCTCAGCGGGAGGGTCTATGAGCAGTTCTTC. The chain links TRBV14 to TRBJ2-1, with 10 bases lining up with TRBD2. The CDR3 runs to 17 residues. CDR1 SGHDN and CDR2 FVKESK come from the germline V gene. Trimming at V came to 1 base and at J to 8 bases, leaving 11 bases not matched to a gene. Full variable domain (remainder filled in from reference TRBV14 and TRBJ2-1): EAGVTQFPSHSVIEKGQTVTLRCDPISGHDNLYWYRRVMGKEIKFLLHFVKESKQDESGMPNNRFLAERTGGTYSTLKVQPAELEDSGVYFCASSQAGLSGRVYEQFFGPGTRLTVL.